This T cell receptor (beta chain) was identified in a study of T cells in localized non-small cell lung cancer. Findings and limits, study-wide: Among the tissues sampled, uninvolved adjacent lung had the highest T cell clonality, above tumor.

Profiled with immunoSEQ multiplex PCR; TCRdb holds only in-frame clones, not every one. The top ten hold roughly 7.3% of the sample, which has about 40,000 clones, approximately 81% seen once. A note on this clone: Its target is not known.

Per the germline V gene, CDR1 is SGHTA and CDR2 is FQGNSA. CDR3 length: 16 residues. V lost 2 bases and J lost 1, with 12 bases in between. Here the sequenced sample was peripheral blood mononuclear cells, taken before any cancer treatment. The gene calls are TRBV7-2 and TRBJ1-5; D unresolved. The clonotype was recovered from a male donor aged 60 or over with stage II lung adenocarcinoma. The CDR3 nucleotides read TGTGCCAGCAGCTTAATCGGCAGAAAGAGCAATCAGCCCCAGCATTTT. It codes for CASSLIGRKSNQPQHF.